This TCR beta chain appears in the sequencing data of a study of tumor-infiltrating lymphocytes in primary liver carcinoma. In the study overall: Each of the growths was stage T1-T3 N0M0, extending roughly 4.2 to 10 cm across.

The input was approximately 0.45 ug total RNA; TCR beta cDNA was made from it with a constant-region primer. Libraries of TCR beta came from three nested multiplex PCR rounds with slightly modified ARM-PCR. Investigators reported that the first two PCR rounds, at 10 cycles each, used TRBV1-TRBV30 forward primers with a C-beta reverse primer. TCRdb re-analysed the multiplex PCR reads in MiXCR, keeping a single row per CDR3 protein. The sample yields 45,000 or so distinct CDR3 sequences, around 80% seen once. Looked up from germline, CDR1 is SGHNT and CDR2 is YENEEA. V was pared by 5 bases and J by 8 bases, with 19 bases between. CDR3 size: 15 residues. Unsorted bulk tissue of about 18-34 mg yielded co-extracted RNA and DNA. Concerning this clonotype: The antigen is not known. Lacking the conserved final phenylalanine or tryptophan, this CDR3 likely reflects a read error.

Whole-study findings and limits: Tumor-adjacent and tumor-blood pairs showed less overlap than tumor region pairs. Significantly greater top-250-clone fractions characterized tumors relative to blood (p = 0.039).

The chain links TRBV11-3 to TRBJ2-1; D could derive from TRBD1 or TRBD2 (7 bases each). The TCR sequence derives from a woman aged 25-40 years with primary liver carcinoma and hepatitis B virus infection. The sequencing sample was made of tumor-adjacent normal liver tissue. The CDR3 DNA sequence: TGTGCCAGCAGCCGACTAGCAGGGGGGGGCTATGAGCAGTTCTCC. Amino acids: CASSRLAGGGYEQFS.